This is a list of T cell receptor beta chains from one sample in a study of blood T cell repertoires in COVID-19. Sequencing used immunoSEQ multiplex PCR; TCRdb keeps in-frame clones, though not all of them. Here the sample spans roughly 47,000 clones, under 90% being singletons. The material sequenced was peripheral blood. Receptors originate from a woman in her 70s with acute or convalescent COVID-19. CDR3s include the opening cysteine and the closing phenylalanine or tryptophan. The order of the fields is J gene, CDR3 length, D gene, V gene, CDR3 protein. D genes are given only for firm matches.

J gene: TRBJ2-1
CDR3 length: 15
D gene: TRBD2
V gene: TRBV11-3
CDR3 protein: CASSGFSGRVGEQFF

J gene: TRBJ1-6
CDR3 length: 15
D gene: TRBD1
V gene: TRBV5-4
CDR3 protein: CASSPGDREGSPLHF

J gene: TRBJ2-7
CDR3 length: 14
D gene: .
V gene: TRBV7-9
CDR3 protein: CASSHLPRHYEQYF

J gene: TRBJ2-5
CDR3 length: 15
D gene: .
V gene: TRBV7-2
CDR3 protein: CASSLLGRYQETQYF

J gene: TRBJ1-6
CDR3 length: 15
D gene: .
V gene: TRBV5-8
CDR3 protein: CASSLRGNVGSPLHF

J gene: TRBJ1-2
CDR3 length: 13
D gene: TRBD1
V gene: TRBV30
CDR3 protein: CAGGQGSNYGYTF

J gene: TRBJ1-4
CDR3 length: 15
D gene: TRBD1
V gene: TRBV14
CDR3 protein: CASSQALDRPRGLFF

J gene: TRBJ2-1
CDR3 length: 17
D gene: .
V gene: TRBV18
CDR3 protein: CASSPLNSPSSYNEQFF

J gene: TRBJ2-5
CDR3 length: 15
D gene: .
V gene: TRBV7-2
CDR3 protein: CASSLEAGPQETQYF

J gene: TRBJ2-7
CDR3 length: 15
D gene: TRBD1
V gene: TRBV14
CDR3 protein: CASSRLTGSNYEQYF

J gene: TRBJ1-1
CDR3 length: 12
D gene: .
V gene: TRBV19
CDR3 protein: CASSIRGTEAFF

J gene: TRBJ2-6
CDR3 length: 17
D gene: .
V gene: TRBV7-8
CDR3 protein: CASSPSGVSSGANVLTF

J gene: TRBJ2-5
CDR3 length: 14
D gene: .
V gene: TRBV7-3
CDR3 protein: CASSLTAGSKTQYF

J gene: TRBJ1-3
CDR3 length: 16
D gene: .
V gene: TRBV11-2
CDR3 protein: CASSLSLTGGGNTIYF

J gene: TRBJ1-2
CDR3 length: 14
D gene: TRBD1
V gene: TRBV12-5
CDR3 protein: CASGLEGATYGYTF

J gene: TRBJ2-1
CDR3 length: 16
D gene: TRBD2
V gene: TRBV19
CDR3 protein: CASSLYGRAQNNEQFF

J gene: TRBJ2-7
CDR3 length: 13
D gene: .
V gene: TRBV6-6
CDR3 protein: CASSFNRFYEQYF

J gene: TRBJ1-2
CDR3 length: 15
D gene: .
V gene: TRBV6-2/TRBV6-3
CDR3 protein: CASSYAPVTGSAIKF

J gene: TRBJ2-2
CDR3 length: 20
D gene: TRBD2
V gene: TRBV9
CDR3 protein: CASSVVAGGLAGGYTGELFF

J gene: TRBJ2-1
CDR3 length: 15
D gene: .
V gene: TRBV6-1
CDR3 protein: CASSEFGRFYNEQFF

J gene: TRBJ2-3
CDR3 length: 14
D gene: .
V gene: TRBV7-9
CDR3 protein: CASSFWRSTDTQYF

J gene: TRBJ1-1
CDR3 length: 16
D gene: .
V gene: TRBV9
CDR3 protein: CASSVGSGAMNTEAFF

J gene: TRBJ2-2
CDR3 length: 13
D gene: TRBD2
V gene: TRBV5-1
CDR3 protein: CASSREGTGELFF